This T cell receptor beta chain was sequenced during a study of blood T cell repertoires in COVID-19. With 3 bases clipped from V and 4 bases from J, the junction kept 8 bases outside the gene matches. CDR1 is MNHNS, CDR2 SASEGT, per germline. The CDR3 has 16 amino acids. Original methodology: How many nucleated cells were present was estimated from reference gene primer amplification. Sequenced by immunoSEQ multiplex PCR; TCRdb stores in-frame clones only, minus some. The DNA was the basis for D and trimming; V, J and clone size are from that table. In the table there are about 210,000 clones, over 75% of which are singletons.

The clonotype comes from a woman aged 40 to 50 with acute or convalescent COVID-19. Sequenced: peripheral blood. V gene TRBV6-1 combines with J gene TRBJ2-2, with 7 bases that match TRBD1. The DNA of the CDR3 is TGTGCCAGCAGTGAGGAACCGGGACAGTTCACCGGGGAGCTGTTTTTT. Amino acid sequence: CASSEEPGQFTGELFF.